The clone carrying this T cell receptor beta chain has just a few counts. V was clipped by 2 bases and J by 8 bases, with 16 bases between them. The germline V gene encodes CDR1 SGHVS and CDR2 FQNEAQ. The CDR3 consists of 15 residues. The sample comes from a study of HIV-infected patients and healthy controls. Study summary: Most of the sixteen became undetectable by the second bleed, and all after another year of therapy. Total CDR3 counts per chain did not differ significantly between patients and controls.

400 to 550 ng RNA was reverse transcribed with alpha and beta constant-region primers. Using multiplexing indices, alpha and beta chain libraries were generated apart by chain-specific third strand synthesis. TCRdb fed the 5' RACE reads into MiXCR, producing one record per CDR3 protein. Of some 9,000 distinct CDR3 sequences listed, more than 7% are singletons. Whole blood was used without fractionation, so all unsorted peripheral T cells were included. The TCR sequence derives from an adult with HIV infection. The donor label of this sample is uncertain. The rearrangement links TRBV7-8 to TRBJ2-4, with D unclear. The sequences come from blood, collected before antiretroviral therapy. Here the CDR3 DNA reads TGTGCCAGCAGCTTATTAGGTGGCCCTTTTGACATTCAGTACTTC. Translation gives CASSLLGGPFDIQYF.